This T cell receptor beta chain was identified in a study of T cells in Graves' hyperthyroidism and ophthalmopathy. Study as a whole: Peripheral blood sampling occurred at initial diagnosis, before any treatment.

Ophthalmopathy patients had Clinical Activity Score at least 3, NOSPECS grade at least 4, duration under 3 months. The V and J ends lost 1 base and 8 bases respectively, with 21 bases between them. The CDR3 has 17 amino acids. CDR1 is SGHTA and CDR2 is FQGTGA in the germline V gene. Amplified TCR beta CDR3 regions derived from RNA transcripts. During a first-round RT-PCR of the TCR CDR3, the HTBI primer set was used. TCRdb used MiXCR to reprocess the multiplex PCR reads, holding one entry per CDR3 protein. The repertoire holds under 550,000 distinct CDR3 sequences, with 15% to 20% as singletons. This clonotype was counted many times. The antigen is undetermined. Study-level findings and limits: Blood also contained most expanded thyroid clonotypes above 0.001. Stable hyperthyroidism was told apart from ophthalmopathy by a model built on 13 V-J features.

The sequenced material came from blood. The TCR comes from a man aged 35 to 55 with Graves' ophthalmopathy. V is TRBV7-3 and J is TRBJ2-1; D is possibly TRBD2 (7 bases). The CDR3, as DNA: TGTGCCAGCAGCTTAAGGGGGGGGCTAGCCCTAAGGGATGAGCAGTTCTTC. As protein: CASSLRGGLALRDEQFF.